The clone carrying this T cell receptor (beta chain) was observed at least ten times. The target antigen is unknown. This sample stems from a study of early T cells in non-severe SARS-CoV-2 infection. Across the study: Sequencing was performed on bulk RNA from unsorted whole blood, leaving chains unpaired.

The CDR3 runs 14 residues. V lost 5 bases and J lost 0, with 10 bases in between. General study findings and limits: VDJdb matching, biased toward anti-spike CD8 responses, missed private and CD4 specificities.

Individually, cDNA molecules had unique molecular identifiers attached to them. TCRdb itself ran the 5' RACE reads through MiXCR, one entry per CDR3 protein. Counted here are tens of thousands of distinct CDR3 sequences, 6.3% occurring once; the ten biggest clones make up approximately 6%. V gene TRBV12-3 or TRBV12-4 combines with J gene TRBJ2-5; D uncertain. This receptor was identified in an adult who was a healthcare worker with PCR-confirmed SARS-CoV-2 infection or an uninfected control (not recorded which). The sequenced material came from whole blood. CDR3 loop: CASSTPGYQETQYF. CDR3 bases: TGTGCCAGCAGTACCCCCGGGTACCAAGAGACCCAGTACTTC.